The present TCR beta chain was sequenced within a study of control samples from healthy donors and cancer patients. Sequencing was performed with immunoSEQ multiplex PCR; in TCRdb, only in-frame clones are kept and a portion is missing. The data contain approximately 150,000 clones, 91% of them singletons. The CDR3 runs to 15 residues. Germline V gene lookup returns CDR1 SGHAT and CDR2 FQNNGV. Trimming cost V 5 bases and J 8 bases, with 21 bases left between them. The TCR comes from a man aged 25-45 years in good health. This chain uses TRBV11-2 with TRBJ1-2; possible D gene TRBD1, 5 bases. Material for sequencing was blood. Here the CDR3 reads CASSGNRGRIRGYTF. The CDR3 nucleotides are TGTGCCAGCAGCGGGAATAGGGGTCGGATTAGGGGCTACACCTTC.